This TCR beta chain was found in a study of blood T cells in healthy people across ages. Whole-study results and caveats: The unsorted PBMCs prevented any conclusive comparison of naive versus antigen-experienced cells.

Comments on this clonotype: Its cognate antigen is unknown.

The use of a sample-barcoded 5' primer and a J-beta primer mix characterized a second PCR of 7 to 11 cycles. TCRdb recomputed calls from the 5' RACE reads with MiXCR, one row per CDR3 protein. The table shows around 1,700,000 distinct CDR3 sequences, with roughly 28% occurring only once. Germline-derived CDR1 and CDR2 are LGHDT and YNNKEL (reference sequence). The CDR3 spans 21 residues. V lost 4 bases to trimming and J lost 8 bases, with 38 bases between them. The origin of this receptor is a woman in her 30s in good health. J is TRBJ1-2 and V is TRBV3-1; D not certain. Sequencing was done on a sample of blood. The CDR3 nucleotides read TGTGCCAGCAGCCCAAGATCAGGTTGGGCGACTGCTGCCGGCCATTTAACGGGCTACACCTTC. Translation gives CASSPRSGWATAAGHLTGYTF.